This TCR beta chain was captured in a study of shared clonotypes between healthy human individuals. This table comes from immunoSEQ multiplex PCR, and its TCRdb copy is limited to in-frame clones, with some not included. In the table there are a few million clones, more than 90% of which are singletons. On this clone: Its cognate antigen is unknown.

The V end lost 6 bases, the J end lost 3 bases, and 14 bases lay between the germline ends. CDR3 length: 14 residues. Per the germline V gene, CDR1 is MDHEN and CDR2 is SYDVKM. Findings and limits, study-wide: The study generally estimated greater richness for naive than memory subsets.

The chain recombines TRBV28 with TRBJ1-2, with TRBD1 as a possible D gene (6 bases). Sequencing was done on a sample of naive CD4+ T cells sorted from blood. The subset is: CD45RA+ positively selected. The receptor was isolated from a man between 18 and 35 years old in good health. The CDR3 DNA follows: TGTGCCAGCAGAGGGTGGACAGAGGACTATGGCTACACCTTC. Translation: CASRGWTEDYGYTF.